Following are 16 T cell receptor beta chains from one sample sequenced in a study of identical twins. In TCRdb, the 5' RACE reads were re-called with MiXCR into one record per CDR3 protein. The table lists some 500,000 distinct CDR3 sequences, 11% to 15% of them singletons. These data were also reused for a study on yellow fever vaccine responses in identical twins.

The sample was CD4+ T cells sorted from blood. These receptor sequences come from a woman younger than 35 in good health.

In DNA form, the CDR3 reads TGTGCCAGCAGTTCCGGAAGACTAGCGGTTTACCAAGAGACCCAGTACTTC. This gives the protein CASSSGRLAVYQETQYF. The chain has TRBV27 and TRBJ2-5, with 9 bases fitting TRBD2. V dropped 4 bases and J dropped 0; count of bases not matched to a gene: 9. CDR1 and CDR2 (germline): MNHEY, SMNVEV (reference sequence). The CDR3 loop spans 17 amino acids.

The gene calls are TRBV6-5 and TRBJ2-7, with TRBD2 identical over 7 bases. The V and J ends lost 3 bases and 2 bases, in that order; junction bases with no gene match: 4. Germline V CDR1 and CDR2: MNHEY, SVGAGI. The CDR3 contains 14 residues. This chain's CDR3 is CASSYSGGTYEQYF. The CDR3 DNA follows: TGTGCCAGCAGTTATTCGGGAGGCACCTACGAGCAGTACTTC.

This clonotype was found once. The V call is TRBV19, the J call TRBJ2-1; tentatively, D is TRBD2 (7 bases). V was cut by 5 bases and J by 6 bases, with 11 bases left in between. Germline V gene data show CDR1 as LNHDA and CDR2 as SQIVND (reference sequence). The CDR3 is 13 amino acids. CDR3 sequence (DNA): TGTGCCAGTAGTGAGGCGGGGGCCAATGAGCAGTTCTTC. This translates into CASSEAGANEQFF.

The CDR3 bases are TGCAGTGCTAGAGAGCCGACTAGTGAGCAGTTCTTC. Translating gives CSAREPTSEQFF. V gene TRBV20-1 combines with J gene TRBJ2-1, with D perhaps TRBD2 (6 bases). The CDR3 has 12 residues. The ends were cut back, 0 bases at V and 9 bases at J, with 9 bases in the middle. CDR1 is DFQATT, CDR2 SNEGSKA, per germline (reference sequence).

The chain links TRBV5-1 to TRBJ2-3, with 7 positions matching TRBD2. This CDR3 region has 14 residues. V shed 0 bases, J shed 5 bases, and the junction held 3 bases outside the gene matches. The germline CDR1 and CDR2 sequences are SGHRS and YFSETQ. CDR3 region: CASSLGDYRDTQYF. CDR3 coding DNA: TGCGCCAGCAGCTTGGGGGACTACCGAGATACGCAGTATTTT.

The gene calls are TRBV5-4 and TRBJ2-2; a possible D gene is TRBD1 (6 bases). Per the germline V gene, CDR1 is SGHNT and CDR2 is YYREEE (reference sequence). V lost 1 base and J lost 3, with 10 bases in between. The CDR3 contains 15 residues. CDR3 sequence: CASSLQRGYTGELFF. CDR3 bases: TGTGCCAGCAGCTTGCAGAGGGGGTACACCGGGGAGCTGTTTTTT.

The gene calls are TRBV28 and TRBJ2-7; a possible D gene is TRBD1 (6 bases). This CDR3 comprises 14 residues. Germline values: CDR1 MDHEN, CDR2 SYDVKM. The V end was cut by 6 bases, the J end by 0 bases, with 12 bases between. Here the CDR3 DNA reads TGTGCCAGCAGAGAGACAGGCCGCTCCTACGAGCAGTACTTC. Protein: CASRETGRSYEQYF.

This clonotype was picked up a small number of times. In DNA form, the CDR3 reads TGTGCCATCAGGGACAGTAACTACGAGCAGTACTTC. Translated, it gives CAIRDSNYEQYF. This chain connects TRBV10-3 to TRBJ2-7; the D gene is possibly TRBD1 (6 bases). Trimming removed 6 bases at V and 3 bases at J, with 9 bases between. The CDR3 has 12 residues. Germline values: CDR1 ENHRY, CDR2 SYGVKD.

The chain combines TRBV24-1 with TRBJ2-7; 11 bases line up with TRBD1. Germline V gene sequence: CDR1 KGHDR, CDR2 SFDVKD. The CDR3 is made up of 15 amino acids. V gave up 4 bases and J gave up 5 bases; unmatched junction bases: 6. Written as DNA, the CDR3 is TGTGCCACCAGTGACAGGGACAGGGGGAACCACGAGCAGTACTTC. The encoded protein is CATSDRDRGNHEQYF.

This clonotype was observed at least ten times. The chain uses TRBV7-2 and TRBJ2-7, with no clear D. The CDR3 has 15 residues. V was cut by 5 bases and J by 0 bases, with 14 bases left in between. CDR1 is SGHTA, CDR2 FQGNSA, per germline. The CDR3 DNA reads as TGTGCCAGCAGCAAATGGGTAGGCGGCTCCTACGAGCAGTACTTC. It specifies CASSKWVGGSYEQYF.

The chain combines TRBV3-1 with TRBJ2-2; tentative D call: TRBD2 (5 bases). The length of the CDR3 is 15 residues. With 1 base removed from V and 2 bases from J, the gap between germline ends came to 8 bases. The germline V gene encodes CDR1 LGHDT and CDR2 YNNKEL (reference sequence). For the CDR3, the DNA is TGTGCCAGCAGCCAAGGCGGGCCCAACACCGGGGAGCTGTTTTTT. Its protein product is CASSQGGPNTGELFF. Looking up the rest from reference TRBV3-1 and TRBJ2-2 gives the full variable domain: DTAVSQTPKYLVTQMGNDKSIKCEQNLGHDTMYWYKQDSKKFLKIMFSYNNKELIINETVPNRFSPKSPDKAHLNLHINSLELGDSAVYFCASSQGGPNTGELFFGEGSRLTVL.

The V call is TRBV4-1, the J call TRBJ2-3, with D perhaps being TRBD1 or TRBD2 (5 bases each). This CDR3 has 16 amino acids. The V and J ends lost 4 bases and 5 bases respectively, with 19 bases between them. The germline CDR1 and CDR2 sequences are MGHRA and YSYEKL. The CDR3 bases are TGCGCCAGCAGCCTTCTGCATGGGGGTTCTAGAGATACGCAGTATTTT. Translation: CASSLLHGGSRDTQYF.

The rearrangement links TRBV12-3 or TRBV12-4 to TRBJ1-1, with 7 nucleotides matching TRBD1. After removal of 6 bases from V and 5 bases from J, the junction contained 6 bases not matched to a gene. This CDR3 comprises 13 residues. CDR3: CASRMTGFTEAFF. The CDR3 DNA follows: TGTGCCAGCAGGATGACAGGGTTTACTGAAGCTTTCTTT.

As regards this clonotype: It may be a read error: a sequence one base away is much more abundant. The V call is TRBV5-1, the J call TRBJ2-7; D might be TRBD2 (6 bases). The CDR3 is made up of 16 amino acids. Germline V gene data show CDR1 as SGHRS and CDR2 as YFSETQ. The CDR3 sequence is CDSSRTGRERRYEQYF. The CDR3 DNA reads as TGCGACAGCAGCCGCACCGGACGGGAGAGGAGGTACGAGCAGTACTTC.

The V and J genes are TRBV7-2 and TRBJ2-7; D call uncertain. CDR1 is SGHTA and CDR2 is FQGNSA in the germline V gene. This CDR3 contains 14 residues. The germline V and J ends were trimmed by 5 bases and 3 bases, with 14 bases remaining between them. CDR3 coding DNA: TGTGCCAGCAGCGTAATTAGGGTAGACTACGAGCAGTACTTC. Protein product: CASSVIRVDYEQYF.

The chain couples TRBV18 to TRBJ2-5; either TRBD1 or TRBD2 may supply D (5 bases each). The CDR3 has 15 residues. Germline-derived CDR1 and CDR2 are KGHSH and LQKENI. V was shortened by 3 bases and J by 5 bases, with 16 bases between the two germline ends. The CDR3 is CASSPSGKGLETQYF. The CDR3 DNA sequence: TGTGCCAGCTCACCGTCCGGGAAGGGGCTGGAGACCCAGTACTTC.